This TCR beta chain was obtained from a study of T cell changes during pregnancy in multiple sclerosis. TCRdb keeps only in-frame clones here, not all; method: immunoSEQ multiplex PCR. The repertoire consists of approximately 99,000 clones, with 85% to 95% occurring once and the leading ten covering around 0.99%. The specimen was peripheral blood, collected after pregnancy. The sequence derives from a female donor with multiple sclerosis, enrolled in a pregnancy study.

DNA of the CDR3: TGTGCCAGCAGCCCTGCGGGGGACTATGGCTACACCTTC. Its translation is CASSPAGDYGYTF. The chain joins TRBV6-1 to TRBJ1-2; a possible D gene is TRBD1 (5 bases). The germline V and J ends were trimmed by 6 bases and 3 bases, with 11 bases remaining between them. The germline gives CDR1 MNHNS, CDR2 SASEGT. CDR3 length: 13 residues.